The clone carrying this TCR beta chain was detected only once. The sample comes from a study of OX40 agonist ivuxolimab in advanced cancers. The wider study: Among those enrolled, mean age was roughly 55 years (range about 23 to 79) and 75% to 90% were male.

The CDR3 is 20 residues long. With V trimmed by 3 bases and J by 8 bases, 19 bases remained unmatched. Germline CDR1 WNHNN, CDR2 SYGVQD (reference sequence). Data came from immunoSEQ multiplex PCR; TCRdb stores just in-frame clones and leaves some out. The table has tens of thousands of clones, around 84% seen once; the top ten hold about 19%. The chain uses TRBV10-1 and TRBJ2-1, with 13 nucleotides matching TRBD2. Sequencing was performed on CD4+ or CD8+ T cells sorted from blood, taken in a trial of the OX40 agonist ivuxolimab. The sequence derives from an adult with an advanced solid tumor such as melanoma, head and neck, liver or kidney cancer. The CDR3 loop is CASSESGLAGAVLDVDEQFF. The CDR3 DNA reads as TGCGCCAGCAGTGAATCAGGACTAGCGGGAGCCGTTCTCGACGTGGATGAGCAGTTCTTC.